This T cell receptor (beta chain) is drawn from a study of blood T cell repertoires in COVID-19. About the research overall: Whether acute or convalescent, the COVID-19 samples came from the United States, Italy and Spain. Sources were T cells, B-cell-depleted T cells, or PBMCs; the material itself was cDNA or gDNA.

As processed by the authors: Estimated nucleated cell counts came from reference gene primer amplification. The method was immunoSEQ multiplex PCR; TCRdb's version includes in-frame clones alone and lacks a portion of them. V and J calls and clone size are those listed in that table; D and trimming were worked out from the DNA. Here the sample spans about 40,000 clones, approximately 80% being singletons. The TCR was taken from an older woman with acute or convalescent COVID-19. Sequencing was done on a sample of peripheral blood.

The CDR3 loop is CAWSMGTGNYQETQYF. CDR3 bases: TGTGCCTGGAGTATGGGGACAGGGAATTACCAAGAGACCCAGTACTTC. The chain recombines TRBV30 with TRBJ2-5, with 9 bases fitting TRBD1. V lost 2 bases to trimming and J lost 0 bases; unmatched junction nucleotides: 7. Looked up from germline, CDR1 is GTSNPN and CDR2 is SVGIG (reference sequence). The CDR3 is 16 residues long.